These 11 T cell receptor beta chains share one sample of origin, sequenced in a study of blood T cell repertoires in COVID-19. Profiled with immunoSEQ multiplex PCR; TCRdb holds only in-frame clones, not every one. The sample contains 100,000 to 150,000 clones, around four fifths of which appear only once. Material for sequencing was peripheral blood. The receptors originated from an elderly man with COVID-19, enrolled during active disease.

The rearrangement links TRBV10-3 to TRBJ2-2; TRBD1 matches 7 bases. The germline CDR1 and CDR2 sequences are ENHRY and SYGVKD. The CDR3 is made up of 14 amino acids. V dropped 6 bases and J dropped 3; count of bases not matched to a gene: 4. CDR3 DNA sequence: TGTGCCATCAGACAGGGGCCGGACACCGGGGAGCTGTTTTTT. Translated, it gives CAIRQGPDTGELFF.

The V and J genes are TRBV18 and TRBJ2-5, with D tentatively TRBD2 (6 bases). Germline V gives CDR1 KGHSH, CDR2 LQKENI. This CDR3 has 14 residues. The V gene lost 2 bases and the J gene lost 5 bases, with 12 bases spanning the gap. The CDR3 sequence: CASSPEVAGETQYF. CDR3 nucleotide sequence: TGTGCCAGCTCACCAGAGGTCGCGGGGGAGACCCAGTACTTC.

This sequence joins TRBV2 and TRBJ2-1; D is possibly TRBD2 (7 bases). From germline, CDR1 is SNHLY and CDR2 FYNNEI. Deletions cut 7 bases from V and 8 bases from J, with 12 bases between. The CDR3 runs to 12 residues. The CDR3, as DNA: TGTGCCAGCAAAAGGGAGGGGGATGAGCAGTTCTTC. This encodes CASKREGDEQFF.

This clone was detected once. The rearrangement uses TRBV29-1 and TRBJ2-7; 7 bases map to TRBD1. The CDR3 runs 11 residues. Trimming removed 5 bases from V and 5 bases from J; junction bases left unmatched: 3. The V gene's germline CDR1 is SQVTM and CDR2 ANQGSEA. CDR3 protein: CSVRTGDEQYF. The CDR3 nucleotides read TGCAGCGTTCGTACAGGGGACGAGCAGTACTTC.

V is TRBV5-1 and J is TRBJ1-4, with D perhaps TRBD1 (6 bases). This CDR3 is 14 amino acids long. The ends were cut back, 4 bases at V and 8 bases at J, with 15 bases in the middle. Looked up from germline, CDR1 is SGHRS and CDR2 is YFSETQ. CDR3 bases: TGCGCCAGCAGCCAGGGTCAGGGGCGGGAAAAACTGTTTTTT. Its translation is CASSQGQGREKLFF.

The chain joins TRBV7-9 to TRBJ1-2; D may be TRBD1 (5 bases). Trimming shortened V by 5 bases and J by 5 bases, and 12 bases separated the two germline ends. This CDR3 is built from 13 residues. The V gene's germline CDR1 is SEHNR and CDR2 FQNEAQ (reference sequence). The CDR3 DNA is TGTGCCAGCAGCCATGGACCAGGGTATGGCTACACCTTC. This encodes CASSHGPGYGYTF.

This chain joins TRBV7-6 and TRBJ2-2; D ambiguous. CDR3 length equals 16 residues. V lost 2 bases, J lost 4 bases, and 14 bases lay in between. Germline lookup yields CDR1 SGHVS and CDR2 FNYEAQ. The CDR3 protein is CASSLWAASLTGELFF. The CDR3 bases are TGTGCCAGCAGCTTATGGGCAGCCAGTCTCACCGGGGAGCTGTTTTTT.

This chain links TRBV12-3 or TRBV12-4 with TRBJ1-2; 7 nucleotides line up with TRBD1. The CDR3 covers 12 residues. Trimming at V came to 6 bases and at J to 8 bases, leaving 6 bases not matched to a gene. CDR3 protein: CASRTLGGGYTF. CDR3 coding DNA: TGTGCCAGCAGAACACTAGGGGGCGGCTACACCTTC.

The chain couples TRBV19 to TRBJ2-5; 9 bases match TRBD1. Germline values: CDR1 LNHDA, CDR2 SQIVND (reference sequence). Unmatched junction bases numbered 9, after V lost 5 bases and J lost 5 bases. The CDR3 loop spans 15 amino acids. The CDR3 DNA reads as TGTGCCAGTAGTCAGTTAACAGGGGGCGGGGAGACCCAGTACTTC. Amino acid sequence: CASSQLTGGGETQYF.

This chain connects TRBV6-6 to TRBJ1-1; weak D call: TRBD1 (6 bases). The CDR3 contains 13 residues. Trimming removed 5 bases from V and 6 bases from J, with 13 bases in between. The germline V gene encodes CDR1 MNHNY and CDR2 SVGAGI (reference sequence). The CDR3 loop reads CASSTDSQPEAFF. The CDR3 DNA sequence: TGTGCCAGCAGTACGGACAGCCAACCTGAAGCTTTCTTT.

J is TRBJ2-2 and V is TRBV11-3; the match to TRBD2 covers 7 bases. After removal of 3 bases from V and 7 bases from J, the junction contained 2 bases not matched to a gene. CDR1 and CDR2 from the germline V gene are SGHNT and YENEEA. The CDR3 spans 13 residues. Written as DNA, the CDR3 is TGTGCCAGCAGCTTGGGGACTATCGGGGAGCTGTTTTTT. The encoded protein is CASSLGTIGELFF. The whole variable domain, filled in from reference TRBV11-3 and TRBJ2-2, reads EAGVVQSPRYKIIEKKQPVAFWCNPISGHNTLYWYLQNLGQGPELLIRYENEEAVDDSQLPKDRFSAERLKGVDSTLKIQPAELGDSAVYLCASSLGTIGELFFGEGSRLTVL.